This T cell receptor beta chain was sequenced in a study of technical replicates of blood from a handful of donors. Sequenced by immunoSEQ multiplex PCR; TCRdb stores in-frame clones only, minus some. In the table there are about 66,000 clones, roughly 88% of which are singletons. The V gene's germline CDR1 is MNHNS and CDR2 SASEGT. V lost 1 base to trimming and J lost 5 bases; unmatched junction nucleotides: 5. The CDR3 is 15 residues long. The sequence derives from a human donor in good health. Some clones in this sample may be carry-over from other donors' samples. Specimen: PBMCs. The rearrangement links TRBV6-1 to TRBJ1-2, with 9 positions matching TRBD1. For the CDR3, the DNA is TGTGCCAGCAGTGAAGTGGACAGGGGCATATATGGCTACACCTTC. Translating it yields CASSEVDRGIYGYTF.